These T cell receptor beta chains were read from a single sample in a study of blood T cell repertoires in COVID-19. The data were produced by immunoSEQ multiplex PCR, yet TCRdb's version contains in-frame clones alone and is incomplete. The sample records around 200,000 clones, 85% being singletons. The sample consisted of PBMCs or T cells enriched from blood (not recorded which). All receptors come from a man aged 40-55 years who had recovered from COVID-19. CDR3s include the opening cysteine and the closing phenylalanine or tryptophan. Fields, in order: V gene, clone size, D gene, J gene, CDR3 protein, CDR3 DNA. The D gene is left open where the match is weak. Where a row states a size, it is once, few, many or the class of an expanded clone; other rows omit it.

TRBV5-1	.	TRBD2	TRBJ2-5	CASSLGAGVGETQYF	TGCGCCAGCAGCTTGGGAGCGGGAGTGGGTGAGACCCAGTACTTC
TRBV6-5	.	.	TRBJ1-6	CASSRQASSPLHF	TGTGCCAGCAGTAGACAGGCCTCTTCACCCCTCCACTTT
TRBV28	.	.	TRBJ1-2	CASKRPPSSYGYTF	TGTGCCAGCAAGCGGCCGCCTTCATCCTATGGCTACACCTTC
TRBV6-6	.	.	TRBJ2-3	CASRAGGSTDTQYF	TGTGCCAGCCGGGCGGGCGGTAGCACAGATACGCAGTATTTT
TRBV5-1	.	.	TRBJ2-7	CASSQERESYEQYF	TGCGCCAGCAGCCAGGAAAGAGAATCCTACGAGCAGTACTTC
TRBV3-1/TRBV3-2	.	TRBD2	TRBJ2-1	CASSPTSGSTYNEQFF	TGTGCCAGCAGCCCGACTAGCGGGAGCACCTACAATGAGCAGTTCTTC
TRBV30	.	.	TRBJ1-1	CAWSWRAWTEAFF	TGTGCCTGGAGTTGGAGGGCATGGACTGAAGCTTTCTTT
TRBV19	once	TRBD1	TRBJ1-4	CASSTRTGGEKLFF	TGTGCCAGTAGTACCCGGACAGGGGGCGAAAAACTGTTTTTT
TRBV7-3	.	TRBD1	TRBJ2-2	CASSLFPGQGAPGELFF	TGTGCCAGCAGCTTATTTCCGGGACAGGGGGCACCCGGGGAGCTGTTTTTT
TRBV19	.	TRBD1	TRBJ1-1	CASSIIRQGARLRNTEAFF	TGTGCCAGTAGTATAATACGGCAGGGGGCTCGATTAAGGAACACTGAAGCTTTCTTT
TRBV7-2	once	TRBD2	TRBJ2-4	CASSLGAGGPLNIQYF	TGTGCCAGCAGCTTAGGGGCGGGAGGGCCGTTAAACATTCAGTACTTC
TRBV2	once	TRBD1	TRBJ2-5	CASSGATGGLRLAQYF	TGTGCCAGCAGTGGGGCTACAGGGGGCCTTAGATTGGCCCAGTACTTC
TRBV4-1	.	.	TRBJ2-2	CASSQPGGPRGELFF	TGCGCCAGCAGCCAACCCGGAGGGCCCCGCGGGGAGCTGTTTTTT
TRBV11-2	.	.	TRBJ2-7	CASSLDVGASYEQYF	TGTGCCAGCAGCTTAGATGTGGGAGCCTCCTACGAGCAGTACTTC
TRBV18	.	TRBD1	TRBJ2-3	CASSQGARWTDTQYF	TGTGCCAGCTCTCAGGGGGCGCGATGGACAGATACGCAGTATTTT
TRBV28	.	TRBD2	TRBJ2-7	CASSPEGLDYYEQYF	TGTGCCAGCAGTCCCGAAGGACTAGATTACTACGAGCAGTACTTC
TRBV21-1	.	.	TRBJ1-5	CASSRPGQGSLGNQPQHF	TGTGCCAGCAGTCGACCGGGACAGGGGAGTTTGGGAAATCAGCCCCAGCATTTT
TRBV6-5	.	TRBD2	TRBJ2-1	CASSYSKAGGPNEQFF	TGTGCCAGCAGTTACTCAAAAGCGGGAGGGCCGAATGAGCAGTTCTTC
TRBV7-2	.	.	TRBJ1-1	CASSLLGHLNTEAFF	TGTGCCAGCAGCTTATTGGGACACCTCAACACTGAAGCTTTCTTT
TRBV15	.	.	TRBJ1-1	CATSTEHTEAFF	TGTGCCACCAGCACTGAGCACACTGAAGCTTTCTTT
TRBV4-1	.	.	TRBJ1-1	CASSQGRGQLNTEAFF	TGCGCCAGCAGCCAAGGGAGAGGACAGTTGAACACTGAAGCTTTCTTT
TRBV21-1	.	.	TRBJ2-1	CASTPGTPSLF	TGTGCCAGCACTCCCGGGACTCCCAGCCTCTTC
TRBV18	.	.	TRBJ2-1	CASSPQVRQGEQFF	TGTGCCAGCTCACCGCAGGTTCGGCAGGGTGAGCAGTTCTTC
TRBV10-3	.	TRBD2	TRBJ2-3	CAIRLAGGPADTQYF	TGTGCCATCAGGCTAGCGGGAGGGCCCGCAGATACGCAGTATTTT
TRBV25-1	.	.	TRBJ1-5	CASKERGATDQPQHF	TGTGCCAGCAAAGAACGGGGGGCGACAGATCAGCCCCAGCATTTT
TRBV13	.	.	TRBJ1-2	CASSLQAGFRGYTF	TGTGCCAGCAGTTTACAAGCAGGGTTCAGGGGCTACACCTTC
TRBV29-1	.	.	TRBJ1-2	CSVDRGDGYTF	TGCAGCGTTGACCGGGGGGATGGCTACACCTTC
TRBV7-9	once	.	TRBJ1-4	CASSLALTGILNEKLFF	TGTGCCAGCAGCTTAGCGCTGACAGGAATTCTTAATGAAAAACTGTTTTTT
TRBV10-3	few	TRBD1	TRBJ1-6	CAISRDSGISPLHF	TGTGCCATCAGCCGGGACAGTGGGATTTCACCCCTCCACTTT
TRBV4-2	.	TRBD2	TRBJ2-4	CASSQVRGTSANIQYF	TGTGCCAGCAGCCAAGTGCGCGGGACTAGCGCTAACATTCAGTACTTC
TRBV9	.	.	TRBJ1-6	CASSSSPGQNNSPLHF	TGTGCCAGCAGCTCCTCTCCGGGACAAAATAATTCACCCCTCCACTTT
TRBV15	once	.	TRBJ1-5	CATSRDRDSNQPQHF	TGTGCCACCAGCAGAGACAGGGATAGCAATCAGCCCCAGCATTTT
TRBV19	.	TRBD1	TRBJ1-2	CASSVWGQGSGYTF	TGTGCCAGTAGTGTTTGGGGACAGGGGTCTGGCTACACCTTC
TRBV6-1	.	.	TRBJ1-1	CASSDGMNTEAFF	TGTGCCAGCAGTGACGGGATGAACACTGAAGCTTTCTTT
TRBV6-5	.	TRBD1	TRBJ1-2	CASSYSGQGPSAF	TGTGCCAGCAGTTACTCGGGACAGGGTCCCAGCGCCTTC
TRBV7-2	.	.	TRBJ1-1	CASSKAGPANTEAFF	TGTGCCAGCAGCAAAGCAGGCCCAGCGAACACTGAAGCTTTCTTT
TRBV2	.	.	TRBJ2-6	CASSPGRGSGGSGANVLTF	TGTGCCAGCAGTCCAGGGCGGGGTTCGGGCGGCTCTGGGGCCAACGTCCTGACTTTC
TRBV7-9	.	.	TRBJ1-5	CASSLGRGNQPQHF	TGTGCCAGCAGCTTGGGGAGGGGCAATCAGCCCCAGCATTTT
TRBV10-2	once	.	TRBJ1-4	CASSSGPANEKLFF	TGCGCCAGCAGTTCAGGGCCCGCTAATGAAAAACTGTTTTTT
TRBV10-3	.	.	TRBJ2-3	CALRDSQSTDTQYF	TGTGCCTTACGGGACTCACAAAGTACAGATACGCAGTATTTT
TRBV12-5	once	.	TRBJ2-7	CASGRLLYEQYF	TGTGCTAGTGGCAGACTTCTCTACGAGCAGTACTTC
TRBV30	.	TRBD2	TRBJ2-1	CAWTSGPYNEQFF	TGTGCCTGGACTAGCGGACCCTACAATGAGCAGTTCTTC
TRBV4-2	once	TRBD2	TRBJ2-1	CASSQREGSYNEQFF	TGTGCCAGCAGCCAAAGGGAGGGCTCCTACAATGAGCAGTTCTTC